The 27 T cell receptor beta chains presented below share a single source sample, sequenced in a study of T cells in Graves' hyperthyroidism and ophthalmopathy. From RNA transcripts, TCR beta CDR3 regions were amplified. HTBI primers were the set used in a first-round RT-PCR of the TCR CDR3. In TCRdb, the multiplex PCR reads were re-called with MiXCR into one record per CDR3 protein. The profile shows around 440,000 distinct CDR3 sequences, approximately 14% of them singletons. Sequencing input: blood. These receptors were taken from a woman under 30 with Graves' hyperthyroidism.

The sample holds a few counts of this clonotype. V gene TRBV3-1 combines with J gene TRBJ2-7; D possibly corresponds to TRBD1 (6 bases). V was pared by 4 bases and J by 3 bases, with 16 bases between. The CDR3 length is 15 residues. Per germline, CDR1 LGHDT and CDR2 YNNKEL (reference sequence). In nucleotides, the CDR3 is TGTGCCAGCAGCCGGGACCCGGACAGCGTCTACGAGCAGTACTTC. It yields the protein CASSRDPDSVYEQYF.

This clonotype occurred many times. In DNA, the CDR3 is TGCGCCAGCAGCTTGGATGTCCGAGCCAATGAGCAGTTCTTC. The encoded protein is CASSLDVRANEQFF. The gene calls are TRBV5-1 and TRBJ2-1, with unresolved D. Trimming took 0 bases from V and 6 from J, leaving 10 bases between them. This CDR3 is built from 14 residues. The germline CDR1 and CDR2 sequences are SGHRS and YFSETQ.

This clonotype has at least ten counts. The gene calls are TRBV11-1 and TRBJ2-1; no clear D. CDR1 and CDR2 (germline): SGHAT, FQDESV (reference sequence). The CDR3 loop spans 11 amino acids. V lost 5 bases, J lost 3 bases, and 2 bases lay in between. The CDR3 loop reads CASSHYNEQFF. The CDR3 coding sequence is TGTGCCAGCAGCCACTACAATGAGCAGTTCTTC.

This clonotype has ten or more counts. This chain connects TRBV5-1 to TRBJ2-1, with 9 bases aligning to TRBD1. Germline-derived CDR1 and CDR2 are SGHRS and YFSETQ. V lost 0 bases and J lost 10; bases outside the gene matches: 11. The CDR3 is 16 residues long. The CDR3 is CASSLAPGQGAPEQFF. As DNA, the CDR3 is TGCGCCAGCAGCTTGGCCCCGGGACAGGGTGCGCCCGAGCAGTTCTTC. Full variable domain (remainder filled in from reference TRBV5-1 and TRBJ2-1): KAGVTQTPRYLIKTRGQQVTLSCSPISGHRSVSWYQQTPGQGLQFLFEYFSETQRNKGNFPGRFSGRQFSNSRSEMNVSTLELGDSALYLCASSLAPGQGAPEQFFGPGTRLTVL.

This clonotype was detected many times. V and J are TRBV12-5 and TRBJ2-3, with a tentative D call TRBD2 (6 bases). The germline V gene has CDR1 LGHNT and CDR2 FRNRAP. This CDR3 spans 17 amino acids. V shed 2 bases and J shed 2 bases, with 17 bases lying between them. The DNA of the CDR3 is TGTGCTAGTGGTTTGCCCGGTGCTTGGGGGGACACAGATACGCAGTATTTT. Translated, it gives CASGLPGAWGDTDTQYF.

V gene TRBV18 combines with J gene TRBJ2-7; either TRBD1 or TRBD2 may supply D (5 bases each). Trimming removed 8 bases at V and 2 bases at J, with 16 bases between. This CDR3 has 14 residues. CDR1 is KGHSH and CDR2 is LQKENI in the germline V gene. CDR3 nucleotide sequence: TGTGCCAGCCCACTCCGGGACGGCCCCTACGAGCAGTACTTC. Amino acids: CASPLRDGPYEQYF.

The sample holds many counts of this clonotype. The rearrangement links TRBV12-3 or TRBV12-4 to TRBJ1-5; no clear D gene. V lost 5 bases, J lost 2 bases, and 7 bases lay in between. This CDR3 has 13 residues. This CDR3 is CASSAWGNQPQHF. The CDR3 DNA sequence: TGTGCCAGCAGTGCTTGGGGCAATCAGCCCCAGCATTTT.

At least ten counts were recorded for this clonotype. This chain joins TRBV19 and TRBJ1-2; D is possibly TRBD1 (6 bases). The CDR3 covers 15 residues. V was shortened by 5 bases and J by 7 bases, with 20 bases between the two germline ends. Germline V gene data show CDR1 as LNHDA and CDR2 as SQIVND (reference sequence). CDR3 residues: CASSQPTGTKAGYTF. In nucleotides, the CDR3 is TGTGCCAGTAGTCAACCGACCGGGACAAAGGCTGGCTACACCTTC.

In its sample, this clonotype was seen a few times. The rearrangement joins TRBV7-8 to TRBJ1-5; no clear D. Trimming shortened V by 4 bases and J by 5 bases, and 9 bases separated the two germline ends. This CDR3 contains 13 residues. Per the germline V gene, CDR1 is SGHVS and CDR2 is FQNEAQ. The CDR3 sequence: CASSSGEHQPQHF. CDR3 nucleotide sequence: TGTGCCAGCAGCTCGGGCGAACATCAGCCCCAGCATTTT.

This clonotype was recorded at least ten times. V is TRBV14 and J is TRBJ1-2; 8 positions agree with TRBD1. The V segment lost 0 bases and the J segment 7 bases; nucleotides outside the gene matches: 10. Germline CDR1 SGHDN, CDR2 FVKESK. This CDR3 has 16 residues. The CDR3 DNA is TGTGCCAGCAGCCAAGACGTGACAGGGGCATCCTTTGGCTACACCTTC. Amino acid sequence: CASSQDVTGASFGYTF. Based on the CDR3 plus reference TRBV14 and TRBJ1-2, the full variable domain is EAGVTQFPSHSVIEKGQTVTLRCDPISGHDNLYWYRRVMGKEIKFLLHFVKESKQDESGMPNNRFLAERTGGTYSTLKVQPAELEDSGVYFCASSQDVTGASFGYTFGSGTRLTVV.

This clonotype has at least ten counts. The chain employs TRBV6-1 and TRBJ1-2; the D gene is possibly TRBD1 (5 bases). Germline V gives CDR1 MNHNS, CDR2 SASEGT. With 6 bases removed from V and 4 bases from J, the gap between germline ends came to 21 bases. The CDR3 contains 16 residues. In nucleotides, the CDR3 is TGTGCCAGCAGATACCTGGGGGGAACAGGTCCCTATGGCTACACCTTC. Its translation is CASRYLGGTGPYGYTF.

This clonotype came up many times. This chain uses TRBV5-1 with TRBJ1-1; no definite D call. Trimming removed 3 bases from V and 5 bases from J, with 14 bases in between. The CDR3 is 14 amino acids. Germline assignment: CDR1 SGHRS and CDR2 YFSETQ. For the CDR3, the DNA is TGCGCCAGCAGCTCCGAGGGCAGTTCGACTGAAGCTTTCTTT. This encodes CASSSEGSSTEAFF.

This clonotype was seen more than once but under ten times. A much larger clone is a single base away; this may be a read error. The V call is TRBV9, the J call TRBJ2-3; 7 bases match TRBD1. Looked up from germline, CDR1 is SGDLS and CDR2 is YYNGEE. Germline trimming cut 3 bases from V and 10 bases from J; bases unmatched to any gene: 11. CDR3 length: 14 residues. CDR3 sequence (DNA): TGTGCCAGCAGCGCGACAGGGTCGGGCGATGCGCAGTATTTT. Translation: CASSATGSGDAQYF.

This clonotype was seen at least ten times. This chain links TRBV24-1 with TRBJ2-5; no clear D. Per the germline V gene, CDR1 is KGHDR and CDR2 is SFDVKD. CDR3 length: 13 residues. Trimming stripped 0 bases from V and 5 bases from J, with 6 bases between. For the CDR3, the DNA is TGTGCCACCAGTGATTTGACTGGGGAGACCCAGTACTTC. Its translation: CATSDLTGETQYF.

This clonotype was seen repeatedly, ten times or more. V usage is TRBV6-1 and J usage is TRBJ2-7; D unclear. This CDR3 spans 14 amino acids. Per germline, CDR1 MNHNS and CDR2 SASEGT. Trimming removed 1 base from V and 1 base from J, with 8 bases in between. CDR3 amino acids: CASSEVGRSYEQYF. The CDR3 coding sequence is TGTGCCAGCAGTGAAGTAGGCAGATCCTACGAGCAGTACTTC.

There are a few counts of this clonotype. The genes are TRBV20-1 and TRBJ2-3, with 8 positions matching TRBD2. V lost 6 bases to trimming and J lost 7 bases; unmatched junction nucleotides: 12. CDR3 size: 14 residues. CDR1 and CDR2 (germline): DFQATT, SNEGSKA (reference sequence). The CDR3 DNA is TGCAGTGCAGTACTAGCGGTCACGTCCCATACGCAGTATTTT. Its translation is CSAVLAVTSHTQYF.

This clonotype was observed many times. V usage is TRBV29-1 and J usage is TRBJ2-7; unclear D gene. Trimming took off 7 bases at V and 2 bases at J, with 9 bases between the two ends. CDR3 length: 11 residues. In germline, CDR1 is SQVTM, CDR2 ANQGSEA. CDR3 residues: CSGTHAYEQYF. The CDR3 DNA reads TGCAGCGGTACACACGCCTACGAGCAGTACTTC.

The chain has TRBV6-1 and TRBJ2-3; D not resolved. Looked up from germline, CDR1 is MNHNS and CDR2 is SASEGT. The CDR3 totals 13 residues. Trimming took off 6 bases at V and 0 bases at J, with 7 bases between the two ends. CDR3 DNA: TGTGCCAGCAGGTCCCTTAGCACAGATACGCAGTATTTT. Translated, it gives CASRSLSTDTQYF.

This clonotype was observed many times. This chain uses TRBV5-1 with TRBJ2-1; D uncertain. CDR1 and CDR2 (germline): SGHRS, YFSETQ. V was shortened by 3 bases and J by 7 bases, with 17 bases between the two germline ends. This CDR3 has 15 residues. CDR3 nucleotide sequence: TGCGCCAGCAGCTCCTGGGCCCCGGAATCGAATGAGCAGTTCTTC. Its translation: CASSSWAPESNEQFF.

This clonotype was found a few times. The chain employs TRBV30 and TRBJ2-4; D is uncertain. The CDR3 is 17 residues long. Germline CDR1 is GTSNPN and CDR2 is SVGIG (reference sequence). Trimming removed 2 bases at V and 0 bases at J, with 17 bases between. Written as DNA, the CDR3 is TGTGCCTGGAGTCCTGCTCCTGGTCATCTAGCCAAAAACATTCAGTACTTC. Protein sequence: CAWSPAPGHLAKNIQYF.

This clonotype was seen ten or more times. J is TRBJ2-5 and V is TRBV20-1, with 12 nucleotides matching TRBD2. The germline V gene encodes CDR1 DFQATT and CDR2 SNEGSKA (reference sequence). J gave up 7 bases and V 2 bases, and 11 bases lay outside the gene matches. CDR3 length: 16 amino acids. The CDR3 region has the DNA TGCAGTGCTAGACCCACTAGCGGGAGGACCCTGGGGACCCAGTACTTC. Amino acid sequence: CSARPTSGRTLGTQYF.

The chain employs TRBV12-3 or TRBV12-4 and TRBJ2-2; TRBD1 agrees at 7 bases. This CDR3 is built from 15 residues. V shed 6 bases and J 1 base; nucleotides not matched to a gene: 5. The CDR3 region has the DNA TGTGCCAGCAGCCGGACAGGCGGGAACACCGGGGAGCTGTTTTTT. Amino acids: CASSRTGGNTGELFF.

Ten or more counts support this clonotype. The DNA of the CDR3 is TGTGCCAGCAGCTTGAGCGGAGTTAACACCGGGGAGCTGTTTTTT. Its protein product is CASSLSGVNTGELFF. This chain uses TRBV5-8 with TRBJ2-2; D perhaps matches TRBD2 (5 bases). Germline CDR1 and CDR2: SGHTS and YDEGEE. V gave up 1 base and J gave up 2 bases, with 9 bases separating them. The CDR3 runs to 15 residues.

This clonotype was seen ten or more times. This chain uses TRBV11-3 with TRBJ2-1; tentative D call: TRBD2 (5 bases). V lost 4 bases and J 10 bases, leaving 20 bases between the germline ends. This CDR3 has 15 amino acids. Germline CDR1 and CDR2: SGHNT and YENEEA. Written as DNA, the CDR3 is TGTGCCAGCAGCTCGCATGGGAGTGACAACTGGGAGCAGTTCTTC. Translated: CASSSHGSDNWEQFF.

There are many counts of this clonotype. The chain carries TRBV7-9 and TRBJ1-1; D is unresolved. Trimming left V 1 base short and J 1 base short, with 7 bases between. Germline V lookup: CDR1 SEHNR, CDR2 FQNEAQ (reference sequence). This CDR3 is 14 amino acids long. The CDR3 sequence is CASSLESRNTEAFF. The DNA of the CDR3 is TGTGCCAGCAGCTTAGAGTCCAGGAACACTGAAGCTTTCTTT.

V and J are TRBV10-3 and TRBJ2-7; D is undetermined. Trimming stripped 10 bases from V and 4 bases from J, with 11 bases between. This CDR3 has 11 residues. CDR1 and CDR2 from the germline V gene are ENHRY and SYGVKD. The CDR3 coding sequence is TGTGCCACCAGCATGAGTTACGAGCAGTACTTC. This sequence encodes CATSMSYEQYF.

The sample holds many counts of this clonotype. The chain recombines TRBV20-1 with TRBJ2-7, with unresolved D. The length of the CDR3 is 14 residues. Germline CDR1 and CDR2: DFQATT and SNEGSKA (reference sequence). Trimming took off 0 bases at V and 0 bases at J, with 9 bases between the two ends. CDR3 amino acids: CSARDLRLSYEQYF. Here the CDR3 DNA reads TGCAGTGCTAGAGATCTACGGCTCTCCTACGAGCAGTACTTC.